Presented here are 20 T cell receptor beta chains from one specimen sequenced in a study of graft-versus-host responses after intestinal transplantation. The data were produced by immunoSEQ multiplex PCR, yet TCRdb's version contains in-frame clones alone and is incomplete. The sample consists of some 45,000 clones, roughly 95% of them appearing once. This sample comprised PBMCs, obtained 335 days after intestinal transplant. These receptors all stem from a human patient who received an intestinal transplant, so some T cells may come from the graft donor.

CDR3: CASSWGQNTEAFF. CDR3 nucleotide sequence: TGTGCCAGCAGCTGGGGACAGAACACTGAAGCTTTCTTT. The rearrangement joins TRBV7-2 to TRBJ1-1; a possible D gene is TRBD1 (6 bases). The CDR3 consists of 13 residues. Trimming took 4 bases from V and 1 from J, leaving 7 bases between them. Per the germline V gene, CDR1 is SGHTA and CDR2 is FQGNSA.

J is TRBJ1-2 and V is TRBV6-1; D is ambiguous. The V end lost 0 bases, the J end lost 2 bases, and 10 bases lay between the germline ends. Germline CDR1 reads MNHNS; CDR2 reads SASEGT. CDR3 length equals 15 residues. CDR3: CASSEAGTRNYGYTF. The CDR3 nucleotides are TGTGCCAGCAGTGAAGCTGGCACACGAAACTATGGCTACACCTTC.

V gene TRBV7-9 combines with J gene TRBJ2-7, with D unclear. Germline CDR1 reads SEHNR; CDR2 reads FQNEAQ (reference sequence). V dropped 6 bases and J dropped 7 bases, with 16 bases sitting between them. This CDR3 contains 13 residues. The DNA of the CDR3 is TGTGCCAGCAGTTGGTCCCTAGAAGTGGAGCAGTACTTC. Amino acids: CASSWSLEVEQYF.

This chain uses TRBV11-3 with TRBJ1-2; no clear D. This CDR3 is built from 13 residues. Trimming took 6 bases from V and 4 from J, leaving 12 bases between them. CDR1 and CDR2 (germline): SGHNT, YENEEA. CDR3 residues: CASRPPSVYGYTF. In DNA form, the CDR3 reads TGTGCCAGCAGACCACCGTCAGTCTATGGCTACACCTTC.

This clone appeared a few times. This chain connects TRBV9 to TRBJ1-6, with D perhaps matching TRBD1 (5 bases). Germline CDR1 and CDR2: SGDLS and YYNGEE. Trimming stripped 0 bases from V and 9 bases from J, with 13 bases between. The CDR3 covers 15 residues. In DNA, the CDR3 is TGTGCCAGCAGCGTAGGGGGGGGACTGGGTTCACCCCTCCACTTT. Its translation: CASSVGGGLGSPLHF.

In DNA form, the CDR3 reads TGTGCCAGCAGCTTGGGGAAGATGGAGTACTATGGCTACACCTTC. Residues: CASSLGKMEYYGYTF. V is TRBV13 and J is TRBJ1-2; D gene ambiguous. The CDR3 length is 15 residues. Trimming cost V 3 bases and J 3 bases, with 14 bases left between them. The V gene's germline CDR1 is PRHDT and CDR2 FYEKMQ (reference sequence).

This clone was observed once. This chain uses TRBV30 with TRBJ2-1; D is uncertain. Between the trimmed V and J ends, which lost 0 bases and 3 bases, there was a span of 9 bases. Germline lookup yields CDR1 GTSNPN and CDR2 SVGIG (reference sequence). The CDR3 is 14 amino acids. The CDR3 is CAWSVRASYNEQFF. The CDR3 region has the DNA TGTGCCTGGAGTGTTCGAGCGAGCTACAATGAGCAGTTCTTC.

This clone appeared once. V and J are TRBV7-9 and TRBJ2-2; maybe TRBD1 (6 bases). Germline CDR1 is SEHNR and CDR2 is FQNEAQ (reference sequence). The CDR3 totals 16 residues. Deletions cut 1 base from V and 4 bases from J, with 13 bases between. CDR3 DNA sequence: TGTGCCAGCAGCTTAGGTCCCGGGACAAGCACCGGGGAGCTGTTTTTT. Amino acids: CASSLGPGTSTGELFF. Drawing the rest from reference TRBV7-9 and TRBJ2-2, the complete variable domain is DTGVSQNPRHKITKRGQNVTFRCDPISEHNRLYWYRQTLGQGPEFLTYFQNEAQLEKSRLLSDRFSAERPKGSFSTLEIQRTEQGDSAMYLCASSLGPGTSTGELFFGEGSRLTVL.

The rearrangement uses TRBV28 and TRBJ2-7, with no clear D. Germline lookup yields CDR1 MDHEN and CDR2 SYDVKM. The germline V and J ends were trimmed by 3 bases and 7 bases, with 13 bases remaining between them. The CDR3 is 13 amino acids. The CDR3 is CASSFRAGDEQYF. The CDR3 DNA sequence: TGTGCCAGCAGTTTTAGGGCAGGAGATGAGCAGTACTTC.

V is TRBV19 and J is TRBJ2-2; D is tentatively TRBD1 or TRBD2 (6 bases each). Germline assignment: CDR1 LNHDA and CDR2 SQIVND (reference sequence). The V end was cut by 6 bases, the J end by 1 base, with 15 bases between. The CDR3 totals 16 residues. The CDR3 loop reads CASSLRGVGNTGELFF. The CDR3 nucleotides are TGTGCCAGTAGCCTAAGGGGGGTCGGGAACACCGGGGAGCTGTTTTTT.

The rearrangement uses TRBV27 and TRBJ2-3, with D possibly TRBD1 on 5 matching bases. V shed 6 bases and J shed 0 bases, with 13 bases lying between them. CDR3 length: 15 amino acids. CDR1 MNHEY and CDR2 SMNVEV come from the germline V gene (reference sequence). The CDR3 nucleotides read TGTGCCAGCAGGCACGACAGCGAGAGCACAGATACGCAGTATTTT. Protein: CASRHDSESTDTQYF.

V is TRBV19 and J is TRBJ2-5; 9 bases agree with TRBD2. Germline CDR1 is LNHDA and CDR2 is SQIVND (reference sequence). The CDR3 is 17 amino acids. The V and J ends lost 5 bases and 0 bases, in that order; junction bases with no gene match: 10. The CDR3 DNA is TGTGCCAGTAGTCTAGCGGGAAGGGGAGTAAACCAAGAGACCCAGTACTTC. As protein: CASSLAGRGVNQETQYF.

The genes are TRBV19 and TRBJ2-3, with a tentative D call TRBD2 (6 bases). The CDR3 contains 16 residues. V was trimmed by 1 base and J by 0 bases, leaving 11 bases between them. Germline values: CDR1 LNHDA, CDR2 SQIVND (reference sequence). This CDR3 is CASSIAGGISTDTQYF. The CDR3 DNA follows: TGTGCCAGTAGTATAGCGGGCGGGATAAGCACAGATACGCAGTATTTT.

The chain carries TRBV28 and TRBJ2-3; no firm D call. Per germline, CDR1 MDHEN and CDR2 SYDVKM. This CDR3 has 15 amino acids. Trimming took off 6 bases at V and 2 bases at J, with 15 bases between the two ends. Here the CDR3 DNA reads TGTGCCAGCAGGTACGACCAGTCCCCCACAGATACGCAGTATTTT. Protein: CASRYDQSPTDTQYF.

This clone was counted once. The chain employs TRBV30 and TRBJ2-1; no clear D gene. Trimming removed 5 bases from V and 8 bases from J, with 10 bases in between. Per germline, CDR1 GTSNPN and CDR2 SVGIG (reference sequence). The CDR3 extends over 11 amino acids. CDR3 nucleotide sequence: TGTGCCTGGGCCCTCATCGATGAGCAGTTCTTC. This translates into CAWALIDEQFF. The whole variable domain, filled in from reference TRBV30 and TRBJ2-1, reads SQTIHQWPATLVQPVGSPLSLECTVEGTSNPNLYWYRQAAGRGLQLLFYSVGIGQISSEVPQNLSASRPQDRQFILSSKKLLLSDSGFYLCAWALIDEQFFGPGTRLTVL.

This sequence joins TRBV19 and TRBJ2-4; unclear D gene. CDR3 length: 15 amino acids. V was pared by 4 bases and J by 4 bases, with 14 bases between. Germline V gives CDR1 LNHDA, CDR2 SQIVND (reference sequence). CDR3 DNA: TGTGCCAGTAGTACCCTTGACGGACCGAAAAACATTCAGTACTTC. It translates to CASSTLDGPKNIQYF.

The CDR3 loop reads CASSLGRGGKGFSGNTIYF. CDR3 in DNA: TGCGCCAGCAGCCTCGGAAGAGGTGGCAAAGGCTTCTCTGGAAACACCATATATTTT. This rearrangement joins TRBV4-1 to TRBJ1-3; D remains ambiguous. The CDR3 contains 19 residues. V was trimmed by 4 bases and J by 0 bases, leaving 22 bases between them. CDR1 is MGHRA, CDR2 YSYEKL, per germline.

The chain links TRBV11-2 to TRBJ1-3; D is unresolved. The CDR3 runs 15 residues. V was clipped by 4 bases and J by 4 bases, with 14 bases between them. Germline assignment: CDR1 SGHAT and CDR2 FQNNGV. Written as DNA, the CDR3 is TGTGCCAGCAGCTCCGCCTGGAGGTCCGGAAACACCATATATTTT. As protein: CASSSAWRSGNTIYF.

V usage is TRBV11-3 and J usage is TRBJ2-2; a possible D gene is TRBD2 (5 bases). Germline CDR1 reads SGHNT; CDR2 reads YENEEA. This CDR3 is built from 19 residues. The ends were cut back, 2 bases at V and 3 bases at J, with 22 bases in the middle. CDR3 DNA sequence: TGTGCCAGCAGCTTAAGTTTTGGTGGCGGGCCCACGGACACCGGGGAGCTGTTTTTT. The encoded protein is CASSLSFGGGPTDTGELFF.

CDR3 sequence: CASSESGIMNTEAFF. The CDR3 coding sequence is TGTGCCAGCAGTGAATCAGGGATCATGAACACTGAAGCTTTCTTT. V and J are TRBV2 and TRBJ1-1; D is possibly TRBD1 (5 bases). With 2 bases removed from V and 0 bases from J, the gap between germline ends came to 10 bases. This CDR3 has 15 residues. The germline V gene encodes CDR1 SNHLY and CDR2 FYNNEI.